This is a list of T cell receptor beta chains from one sample in a study of blood T cell repertoires in COVID-19. Clones were read by immunoSEQ multiplex PCR, and TCRdb kept only the in-frame ones, dropping some. Among 15,000 to 20,000 clones, roughly 88% were seen once, and the ten largest hold around 15%. The sequencing sample was made of peripheral blood. The source is a human donor in a cohort sampled during active COVID-19. CDR3s include the opening cysteine and the closing phenylalanine or tryptophan. D genes are given only for firm matches. Size values are once, few and many counts, or a class for expanded clones, and some rows have none.

v_gene,j_gene,d_gene,abundance,CDR3aa,CDR3nt
TRBV9,TRBJ1-2,.,.,CASSAVGDYREDYGYTF,TGTGCCAGCAGCGCCGTAGGGGATTACAGGGAAGACTATGGCTACACCTTC
TRBV11-2,TRBJ2-7,TRBD1,.,CASSFGGTGGYEQYF,TGTGCCAGCAGCTTTGGCGGGACAGGGGGTTACGAGCAGTACTTC
TRBV11-3,TRBJ1-3,TRBD1,.,CASSFGTGAGNTIYF,TGTGCCAGCAGCTTCGGGACAGGGGCTGGAAACACCATATATTTT
TRBV5-1,TRBJ2-7,.,.,CASSIDGSSYEQYF,TGCGCCAGCAGCATCGACGGGAGCTCCTACGAGCAGTACTTC
TRBV29-1,TRBJ1-4,.,once,CSVEAGLGEKLFF,TGCAGCGTTGAGGCGGGGTTGGGCGAAAAACTGTTTTTT
TRBV6-6,TRBJ2-1,TRBD2,.,CASMDAAGGNNEQFF,TGTGCCAGCATGGATGCAGCGGGAGGCAACAATGAGCAGTTCTTC
TRBV28,TRBJ2-3,TRBD2,.,CASSWRAGGPPRDTQYF,TGTGCCAGCAGTTGGCGGGCGGGAGGGCCCCCCCGAGACACGCAGTATTTT
TRBV6-5,TRBJ1-5,.,.,CATSSGSRGDQPQHF,TGTGCCACCTCTAGCGGCAGTCGAGGGGATCAGCCCCAGCATTTT
TRBV30,TRBJ1-6,TRBD1,.,CAWSSTGQPFYNSPLHF,TGTGCCTGGAGTTCAACGGGACAGCCTTTCTATAATTCACCCCTCCACTTT
TRBV30,TRBJ2-6,TRBD1,.,CAWSRDRVSRGANVLTF,TGTGCCTGGAGCCGGGACAGGGTTTCGAGGGGGGCCAACGTCCTGACTTTC
TRBV19,TRBJ2-1,TRBD1,.,CASSIKTGFSYNEQFF,TGTGCCAGTAGTATTAAGACAGGGTTCTCCTACAATGAGCAGTTCTTC
TRBV2,TRBJ1-5,.,.,CASSYRVSQPQHF,TGTGCCAGCAGCTACAGGGTATCTCAGCCCCAGCATTTT
TRBV11-2,TRBJ2-4,TRBD1,.,CASSLGQGAQSGNIQYF,TGTGCCAGCAGCCTCGGACAGGGGGCGCAATCCGGAAACATTCAGTACTTC
TRBV18,TRBJ1-4,.,once,CASSQDSLSNEKLFF,TGTGCCAGCTCCCAGGACAGCCTCAGTAATGAAAAACTGTTTTTT
TRBV6-5,TRBJ1-4,.,.,CATDQWSSANEKLFF,TGTGCCACGGATCAGTGGAGTTCGGCAAATGAAAAACTGTTTTTT
TRBV28,TRBJ1-6,TRBD1,.,CASSSPNIWDRVLEGSPLHF,TGTGCCAGCAGTTCCCCTAACATATGGGACAGGGTACTCGAGGGTTCACCCCTCCACTTT
TRBV30,TRBJ2-7,TRBD1,.,CAWGDSIYEQYF,TGTGCCTGGGGGGACAGTATCTACGAGCAGTACTTC
TRBV6-5,TRBJ2-2,.,once,CASGQNTGELFF,TGTGCCAGCGGACAAAACACCGGGGAGCTGTTTTTT
TRBV7-3,TRBJ2-1,TRBD2,.,CASSLNVGRGRNEQFF,TGTGCCAGCAGCTTAAATGTAGGGCGGGGGAGAAATGAGCAGTTCTTC
TRBV5-6,TRBJ2-1,TRBD2,.,CASSGGTSGSREQFF,TGTGCCAGCAGCGGGGGGACTAGCGGGAGCCGGGAGCAGTTCTTC
TRBV10-3,TRBJ1-1,.,.,CAISESSGGQNTEAFF,TGTGCCATCAGTGAGTCAAGCGGGGGGCAGAACACTGAAGCTTTCTTT
TRBV3-1/TRBV3-2,TRBJ2-1,TRBD1,.,CASSPETGGSYNEQFF,TGTGCCAGCAGCCCTGAGACAGGGGGCTCCTACAATGAGCAGTTCTTC
TRBV5-4,TRBJ2-3,TRBD2,.,CASSTGLAGGLPETQYF,TGTGCCAGCAGCACGGGACTAGCGGGGGGCCTCCCAGAAACGCAGTATTTT
TRBV6-4,TRBJ1-1,.,.,CASSVESNTEAFF,TGTGCCAGCAGTGTAGAGTCCAACACTGAAGCTTTCTTT
TRBV7-3,TRBJ2-3,TRBD1,.,CASSLTGQVNTDTQYF,TGTGCCAGCAGCTTAACGGGACAGGTGAACACAGATACGCAGTATTTT
TRBV3-1/TRBV3-2,TRBJ2-1,TRBD2,once,CASSPGTSGGVSEQFF,TGTGCCAGCAGCCCCGGGACTAGCGGGGGGGTCTCGGAGCAGTTCTTC
TRBV11-3,TRBJ2-2,TRBD1,.,CASSPRQGEREELFF,TGTGCCAGCAGCCCCAGACAGGGGGAAAGGGAGGAGCTGTTTTTT
TRBV30,TRBJ1-5,.,once,CAWDRGGYSNQPQHF,TGTGCCTGGGATCGGGGGGGTTATAGCAATCAGCCCCAGCATTTT
TRBV6-5,TRBJ2-1,.,.,CASSWGGGGYNEQFF,TGTGCCAGCAGTTGGGGCGGGGGCGGATACAATGAGCAGTTCTTC
TRBV5-5,TRBJ2-1,TRBD2,.,CASSLALAGYNEQFF,TGTGCCAGCAGCTTGGCTCTAGCGGGCTACAATGAGCAGTTCTTC
TRBV5-4,TRBJ1-1,.,.,CASSLEVGRAGVAFF,TGTGCCAGCAGCTTGGAAGTAGGCAGGGCTGGGGTAGCTTTCTTT
TRBV19,TRBJ1-6,.,.,CASSHHGRNSPLHF,TGTGCCAGTAGCCACCATGGGAGAAATTCACCCCTCCACTTT
TRBV9,TRBJ2-3,TRBD2,.,CASSVGTSGRADTQYF,TGTGCCAGCAGCGTGGGGACTAGCGGGAGGGCAGATACGCAGTATTTT
TRBV28,TRBJ1-5,.,.,CASSLSFRRSRNQPQHF,TGTGCCAGCAGTTTGTCGTTTCGGCGGTCACGCAATCAGCCCCAGCATTTT
TRBV18,TRBJ1-1,TRBD1,.,CASSRSFRDRETEAFF,TGTGCCAGCTCACGATCATTTCGGGACAGGGAGACTGAAGCTTTCTTT
TRBV3-1/TRBV3-2,TRBJ1-4,TRBD1,.,CASSFTRDRGEKLFF,TGTGCCAGCAGCTTCACCCGGGACAGGGGGGAAAAACTGTTTTTT
TRBV7-3,TRBJ2-5,TRBD2,.,CASSLSAGGLETQYF,TGTGCCAGCAGCTTAAGTGCGGGGGGGCTGGAGACCCAGTACTTC
TRBV6-5,TRBJ1-3,TRBD1,.,CASSQTGVSGNTIYF,TGTGCCAGCAGCCAGACAGGGGTCTCTGGAAACACCATATATTTT
TRBV11-2,TRBJ2-2,TRBD2,once,CASSFRRGGNTGELFF,TGTGCCAGCAGCTTTAGGCGGGGGGGCAACACCGGGGAGCTGTTTTTT
TRBV29-1,TRBJ2-2,TRBD2,.,CSVDGGYTGELFF,TGCAGCGTTGACGGGGGGTACACCGGGGAGCTGTTTTTT
TRBV27,TRBJ1-5,TRBD1,once,CASRQGTGQPQHF,TGTGCCAGCCGACAGGGTACGGGTCAGCCCCAGCATTTT
TRBV25-1,TRBJ2-1,.,.,CASSHPGLIYNEQFF,TGTGCCAGCAGTCACCCGGGACTTATATACAATGAGCAGTTCTTC